This T cell receptor (beta chain) was identified during a study of human T cells and chemical hapten exposure. TCRdb passed the RACE reads through MiXCR, listing each CDR3 protein once. The table records just under 60,000 distinct CDR3 sequences, roughly 12% of them present only once. V dropped 6 bases and J dropped 2 bases, with 16 bases sitting between them. This CDR3 spans 15 amino acids. Germline V gene data show CDR1 as MNHEY and CDR2 as SMNVEV (reference sequence). This clonotype has a count of ten or more. As for time point: patch test 3, about 24 weeks after DPC sensitization. Treatment of the sample: therapeutic diphenylcyclopropenone sensitization with weekly scalp DPC. Blood collection happened ahead of applying each patch test.

The TCR comes from a man aged 25-45 years with alopecia areata. Some clones in this sample may be carry-over from other donors' samples. The genes are TRBV27 and TRBJ1-1; perhaps TRBD1 as D (5 bases). Specimen: whole blood, collected in connection with sensitization to the hapten diphenylcyclopropenone (DPC). This chain's CDR3 is CASRPDRGRNTEAFF. Here the CDR3 DNA reads TGTGCCAGCAGGCCTGATAGGGGCAGAAACACTGAAGCTTTCTTT.